The 6 T cell receptor beta chains in this list originate from one sample, sequenced in a study of post-analysis software for immune sequencing data. The antigens these receptors bind are not known. Each TCR beta cDNA library carried unique molecular identifiers. MiXCR was run by TCRdb on the PCR reads, yielding one entry per CDR3 protein. Of some 800,000 distinct CDR3 sequences in the sample, about 45% were seen once. Study-level findings and limits: TRBV5-6, TRBV5-1 and TRBV20-1 were among roughly 5 TRBV segments more frequent in patients than controls.

The sample comprised blood. These receptors all come from a girl aged 10-17 years with multiple sclerosis.

The rearrangement uses TRBV25-1 and TRBJ1-6, with 7 bases fitting TRBD1. Germline CDR1 MGHDK, CDR2 SYGVNS. This CDR3 spans 14 amino acids. The V segment lost 5 bases and the J segment 8 bases; nucleotides outside the gene matches: 6. The CDR3 sequence is CASSLQGFDSPLHF. The CDR3 coding sequence is TGTGCCAGCAGTTTACAGGGGTTTGATTCACCCCTCCACTTT.

The chain links TRBV30 to TRBJ2-6; D is possibly TRBD1 (6 bases). The V end was cut by 4 bases, the J end by 4 bases, with 17 bases between. Looked up from germline, CDR1 is GTSNPN and CDR2 is SVGIG (reference sequence). The CDR3 sequence is 16 residues long. The CDR3 nucleotides read TGTGCCTGGAAGGGGGACACTCCGTCGGGGGCCAACGTCCTGACTTTC. Its translation is CAWKGDTPSGANVLTF. Using reference TRBV30 and TRBJ2-6 for the parts outside the CDR3, the full variable domain is SQTIHQWPATLVQPVGSPLSLECTVEGTSNPNLYWYRQAAGRGLQLLFYSVGIGQISSEVPQNLSASRPQDRQFILSSKKLLLSDSGFYLCAWKGDTPSGANVLTFGAGSRLTVL.

V is TRBV19 and J is TRBJ2-5, with TRBD2 matching 10 bases. Gene TRBJ2-7 matches the end of the DNA better, so the J call may be wrong. The CDR3 sequence is 17 residues long. Germline-derived CDR1 and CDR2 are LNHDA and SQIVND (reference sequence). The CDR3 loop reads CASSPTPSGRIGYEQYF. The DNA for the CDR3 is TGTGCCAGTAGCCCCACCCCTAGCGGGAGAATAGGGTACGAGCAGTACTTC.

This clonotype has more than one count but fewer than ten. The chain carries TRBV10-3 and TRBJ2-3, with D tentatively TRBD2 (6 bases). Trimming shortened V by 2 bases and J by 0 bases, and 15 bases separated the two germline ends. From germline, CDR1 is ENHRY and CDR2 SYGVKD. This CDR3 has 17 residues. DNA for the CDR3: TGTGCCATCAGTGAGCCCTTAGCGGCGGAGAGCACAGATACGCAGTATTTT. Translating gives CAISEPLAAESTDTQYF.

The chain joins TRBV7-2 to TRBJ2-7; TRBD2 matches at 13 bases. CDR1 is SGHTA, CDR2 FQGNSA, per germline. The trim removed 5 bases at V and 4 bases at J, leaving 11 bases unmatched. The CDR3 covers 17 residues. The CDR3 DNA follows: TGTGCCAGCAGCGGTACTAGCGGGAGGGGCGGTCGGTACGAGCAGTACTTC. Its translation: CASSGTSGRGGRYEQYF. Variable domain in full (rest from reference TRBV7-2 and TRBJ2-7): GAGVSQSPSNKVTEKGKDVELRCDPISGHTALYWYRQSLGQGLEFLIYFQGNSAPDKSGLPSDRFSAERTGGSVSTLTIQRTQQEDSAVYLCASSGTSGRGGRYEQYFGPGTRLTVT.

This chain uses TRBV20-1 with TRBJ2-4; the match to TRBD1 covers 8 bases. CDR1 and CDR2 from the germline V gene are DFQATT and SNEGSKA (reference sequence). This CDR3 spans 18 amino acids. Unmatched junction bases numbered 15, after V lost 5 bases and J lost 0 bases. Written as DNA, the CDR3 is TGCAGTGCTCTCCGTCCCGGGACAGGTTTACTAGCCAAAAACATTCAGTACTTC. It is translated as CSALRPGTGLLAKNIQYF.